Following are 25 T cell receptor beta chains from one sample sequenced in a study of shared clonotypes between healthy human individuals. CD8 cells classed as naive were CD45RO-negative and positively selected for CCR7, excluding terminally differentiated effector memory CD45RA+ cells. Here immunoSEQ multiplex PCR was the method, and the copy in TCRdb shows in-frame clones only, minus some. The sample yields around 2,000,000 clones, just over 90% seen once. The sample consisted of naive CD8+ T cells from PBMCs. The receptors come from a man aged 18 to 29 in good health. Some clones in this sample may be carry-over from other donors' samples.

In its sample, this clone was seen once. The chain has TRBV7-3 and TRBJ2-1; possible D gene TRBD2, 5 bases. The CDR3 consists of 13 residues. CDR1 and CDR2 from the germline V gene are SGHTA and FQGTGA. V was pared by 5 bases and J by 9 bases, with 14 bases between. DNA for the CDR3: TGTGCCAGCAGCCCGGACTCGATCAGTGAGCAGTTCTTC. Its translation is CASSPDSISEQFF.

The chain links TRBV19 to TRBJ1-1; 7 positions agree with TRBD1. Germline V gene lookup returns CDR1 LNHDA and CDR2 SQIVND (reference sequence). V lost 6 bases and J lost 1; bases outside the gene matches: 5. The CDR3 runs 14 residues. The CDR3: CASRVRDRNTEAFF. CDR3 nucleotides: TGTGCCAGTAGGGTCCGGGACAGGAACACTGAAGCTTTCTTT.

The chain recombines TRBV19 with TRBJ1-1; D is ambiguous. The germline V gene has CDR1 LNHDA and CDR2 SQIVND (reference sequence). The CDR3 loop spans 13 amino acids. V gave up 3 bases and J gave up 1 base, with 6 bases separating them. CDR3: CASSIMANTEAFF. DNA for the CDR3: TGTGCCAGTAGTATTATGGCGAACACTGAAGCTTTCTTT.

This chain joins TRBV28 and TRBJ2-1; TRBD2 matches 10 bases. The germline V gene encodes CDR1 MDHEN and CDR2 SYDVKM. The CDR3 covers 16 residues. Trimming cost V 6 bases and J 2 bases; bases outside gene matches: 7. The CDR3 here is CASRPAGLAAYNEQFF. CDR3 nucleotide sequence: TGTGCCAGCAGGCCCGCAGGACTAGCGGCCTACAATGAGCAGTTCTTC.

This sequence joins TRBV27 and TRBJ2-2, with a weak D call TRBD2 (6 bases). The germline CDR1 and CDR2 sequences are MNHEY and SMNVEV (reference sequence). Trimming removed 1 base from V and 4 bases from J, with 16 bases in between. The CDR3 covers 17 residues. This CDR3 reads CASSLWVSRDRTGELFF. The CDR3 DNA reads as TGTGCCAGCAGTTTATGGGTTTCGCGGGACCGCACCGGGGAGCTGTTTTTT.

This clone has a single count. Relative to the germline gene, one junction end is altered; a read error may explain this. The chain employs TRBV10-2 and TRBJ2-1; unclear D gene. The germline V gene encodes CDR1 WSHSY and CDR2 SAAADI. This CDR3 is 14 amino acids long. The CDR3 coding sequence is TGCGCCGGCAGTAGCAGGACCTCCTACAATGAGCAGTTCTTC. This gives the protein CAGSSRTSYNEQFF.

J is TRBJ2-1 and V is TRBV9; D possibly uses TRBD1 or TRBD2 (5 bases each). The V end lost 0 bases, the J end lost 8 bases, and 15 bases lay between the germline ends. The CDR3 is 15 amino acids. Per the germline V gene, CDR1 is SGDLS and CDR2 is YYNGEE. The DNA of the CDR3 is TGTGCCAGCAGCGTAGGGGGACCGGTTGGCTATGAGCAGTTCTTC. This translates into CASSVGGPVGYEQFF.

This chain joins TRBV6-5 and TRBJ1-2; 9 nucleotides align to TRBD1. CDR3 size: 15 residues. J lost 3 bases, V lost 5 bases, and 7 bases had no gene match. The germline gives CDR1 MNHEY, CDR2 SVGAGI. CDR3 protein: CASSTGTGSHYGYTF. DNA of the CDR3: TGTGCCAGCAGTACGGGGACAGGGAGTCACTATGGCTACACCTTC.

V is TRBV28 and J is TRBJ2-7; possible D gene TRBD1, 6 bases. CDR1 is MDHEN and CDR2 is SYDVKM in the germline V gene. The CDR3 has 15 amino acids. Trimming stripped 2 bases from V and 2 bases from J, with 13 bases between. The CDR3: CASSLRRQVAYEQYF. The CDR3 DNA sequence: TGTGCCAGCAGTTTACGCAGACAGGTAGCCTACGAGCAGTACTTC.

This clone has a single count. This chain connects TRBV7-9 to TRBJ2-7; TRBD1 matches at 10 bases. J gave up 2 bases and V 5 bases, and 18 bases lay outside the gene matches. This CDR3 contains 19 residues. Germline V gene data show CDR1 as SEHNR and CDR2 as FQNEAQ (reference sequence). DNA for the CDR3: TGTGCCAGCAGCCCTCGACCGGGACAGGGGCCGACCAGCGCCTACGAGCAGTACTTC. Translated: CASSPRPGQGPTSAYEQYF.

CDR3 in amino acids: CASSLSWTYEQYF. The DNA for the CDR3 is TGTGCCAGCAGTTTATCTTGGACTTACGAGCAGTACTTC. This sequence joins TRBV27 and TRBJ2-7; tentative D call: TRBD2 (5 bases). The germline CDR1 and CDR2 sequences are MNHEY and SMNVEV (reference sequence). V was cut by 0 bases and J by 4 bases, with 7 bases left in between. This CDR3 is built from 13 residues.

The chain recombines TRBV4-1 with TRBJ2-7; 10 bases are shared with TRBD1. The CDR3 covers 13 residues. Per germline, CDR1 MGHRA and CDR2 YSYEKL. The junction had 2 bases not matched to a gene; V was cut back by 4 bases and J by 5 bases. The CDR3 here is CASSLGTGDEQYF. CDR3 DNA: TGCGCCAGCAGCCTCGGGACAGGGGACGAGCAGTACTTC.

This chain links TRBV7-8 with TRBJ2-1; 10 nucleotides match TRBD2. This CDR3 is 16 amino acids long. CDR1 SGHVS and CDR2 FQNEAQ come from the germline V gene. The ends lost 3 bases at V and 10 bases at J; junction bases unmatched: 12. CDR3 nucleotide sequence: TGTGCCAGCAGCTTGTTTTTTAGAGCGGGAGGGCCCGAGCAGTTCTTC. Protein sequence: CASSLFFRAGGPEQFF.

V is TRBV13 and J is TRBJ1-2; 8 nucleotides align to TRBD1. CDR3 length: 14 amino acids. Per germline, CDR1 PRHDT and CDR2 FYEKMQ (reference sequence). V lost 1 base, J lost 4 bases, and 2 bases stayed unmatched. The CDR3 reads CASSLAGTGYGYTF. The CDR3 DNA sequence: TGTGCCAGCAGCTTAGCAGGGACAGGCTATGGCTACACCTTC.

V usage is TRBV28 and J usage is TRBJ2-7; D is ambiguous. V lost 6 bases and J lost 1, with 28 bases in between. The germline V gene encodes CDR1 MDHEN and CDR2 SYDVKM. The CDR3 is 19 amino acids. DNA of the CDR3: TGTGCCAGCAGCTTGCCCCTGCGGTCCCTTGAAGCCCGGTCCTACGAGCAGTACTTC. This encodes CASSLPLRSLEARSYEQYF.

The chain links TRBV14 to TRBJ1-1; the match to TRBD1 covers 9 bases. The germline gives CDR1 SGHDN, CDR2 FVKESK. V trimming: 3 bases; J trimming: 6 bases; junction bases outside the gene matches: 14. The CDR3 length is 17 residues. CDR3 nucleotides: TGTGCCAGCAGCCACACCGGGACAGGGTTATGGGGGGCTGAAGCTTTCTTT. Encoded protein: CASSHTGTGLWGAEAFF.

The chain carries TRBV10-3 and TRBJ1-1, with D possibly matching TRBD1 (5 bases). The germline V gene has CDR1 ENHRY and CDR2 SYGVKD. V dropped 5 bases and J dropped 5 bases, with 18 bases sitting between them. This CDR3 is 15 amino acids long. The CDR3: CAISPGDASSTEAFF. The CDR3 region has the DNA TGTGCCATCAGTCCCGGGGACGCCAGCTCTACTGAAGCTTTCTTT.

The chain links TRBV2 to TRBJ2-7, with no clear D. Trimming cost V 1 base and J 2 bases, with 6 bases left between them. The length of the CDR3 is 13 residues. Germline V gene sequence: CDR1 SNHLY, CDR2 FYNNEI. CDR3 nucleotide sequence: TGTGCCAGCAGTGAAGAGCGAACCTACGAGCAGTACTTC. This sequence encodes CASSEERTYEQYF. Variable domain in full (rest from reference TRBV2 and TRBJ2-7): EPEVTQTPSHQVTQMGQEVILRCVPISNHLYFYWYRQILGQKVEFLVSFYNNEISEKSEIFDDQFSVERPDGSNFTLKIRSTKLEDSAMYFCASSEERTYEQYFGPGTRLTVT.

V and J are TRBV11-3 and TRBJ2-2; 11 nucleotides match TRBD2. V shed 5 bases and J 1 base; nucleotides not matched to a gene: 6. The germline CDR1 and CDR2 sequences are SGHNT and YENEEA. CDR3 length: 17 residues. CDR3 nucleotides: TGTGCCAGCAGCCCAAGGGGGACTAGCGGGAACACCGGGGAGCTGTTTTTT. It encodes CASSPRGTSGNTGELFF.

The V gene is TRBV7-8, the J gene TRBJ2-2; TRBD2 agrees at 7 bases. V shed 8 bases, J shed 1 base, and the junction held 10 bases outside the gene matches. The CDR3 totals 16 residues. The germline CDR1 and CDR2 sequences are SGHVS and FQNEAQ. The CDR3 here is CASVPGLAVNTGELFF. CDR3 in DNA: TGTGCCAGCGTCCCGGGGCTAGCGGTGAACACCGGGGAGCTGTTTTTT.

V gene TRBV29-1 combines with J gene TRBJ2-4; D is tentatively TRBD1 or TRBD2 (5 bases each). V lost 1 base, J lost 0 bases, and 13 bases lay in between. CDR3 length: 16 residues. Germline CDR1 and CDR2: SQVTM and ANQGSEA. As DNA, the CDR3 is TGCAGCGTTGAAGTCCCCGAGGGGCTAGCCAAAAACATTCAGTACTTC. This sequence encodes CSVEVPEGLAKNIQYF.

The chain carries TRBV7-6 and TRBJ2-7; 14 nucleotides line up with TRBD2. This CDR3 has 15 amino acids. The J segment lost 5 bases and the V segment lost 5 bases, leaving 5 bases of the junction unmatched. Per germline, CDR1 SGHVS and CDR2 FNYEAQ. CDR3: CASSAMGLAGDEQYF. CDR3 in DNA: TGTGCCAGCAGCGCCATGGGACTAGCGGGAGACGAGCAGTACTTC. The full variable domain, rest sourced from reference TRBV7-6 and TRBJ2-7, is GAGVSQSPRYKVTKRGQDVALRCDPISGHVSLYWYRQALGQGPEFLTYFNYEAQQDKSGLPNDRFSAERPEGSISTLTIQRTEQRDSAMYRCASSAMGLAGDEQYFGPGTRLTVT.

The rearrangement uses TRBV25-1 and TRBJ2-7, with D tentatively TRBD2 (5 bases). CDR3 size: 13 residues. V was shortened by 6 bases and J by 2 bases, with 11 bases between the two germline ends. Germline CDR1 and CDR2: MGHDK and SYGVNS. CDR3 amino acids: CASRDLSAYEQYF. CDR3 nucleotide sequence: TGTGCCAGCAGGGACTTATCGGCCTACGAGCAGTACTTC.

The chain uses TRBV5-1 and TRBJ2-5; 7 nucleotides align to TRBD1. Unmatched junction bases numbered 13, after V lost 4 bases and J lost 4 bases. In germline, CDR1 is SGHRS, CDR2 YFSETQ. The CDR3 runs 16 residues. CDR3 DNA: TGCGCCAGCAGCGAGCTGACAGGGATTCAGACAGAGACCCAGTACTTC. It is translated as CASSELTGIQTETQYF.

The V and J genes are TRBV28 and TRBJ2-7; tentative D call: TRBD2 (5 bases). The CDR3 runs to 15 residues. V dropped 5 bases and J dropped 0 bases, with 14 bases sitting between them. Germline CDR1 and CDR2: MDHEN and SYDVKM. The CDR3 protein is CASSPWEGSSYEQYF. CDR3 DNA: TGTGCCAGCAGTCCTTGGGAAGGGAGCTCCTACGAGCAGTACTTC. The full variable domain, completed using reference TRBV28 and TRBJ2-7, is DVKVTQSSRYLVKRTGEKVFLECVQDMDHENMFWYRQDPGLGLRLIYFSYDVKMKEKGDIPEGYSVSREKKERFSLILESASTNQTSMYLCASSPWEGSSYEQYFGPGTRLTVT.